This T cell receptor beta chain was sequenced in a study of cytomegalovirus exposure and HLA in healthy donors. About the study: Of the donors genotyped, several hundred in all, over 80% fell in the Caucasian-associated ancestry cluster.

From germline, CDR1 is WSHSY and CDR2 SAAADI. This CDR3 is 14 amino acids long. Trimming at V came to 6 bases and at J to 5 bases, leaving 7 bases not matched to a gene. The PCR contained 60 Vbeta and 13 Jbeta primers. Using immunoSEQ multiplex PCR, the repertoire was profiled, and TCRdb retains in-frame clones only, with some absent. Of 95,000 to 100,000 clones in the sample, 65% to 85% were seen once. The TCR comes from a man aged 45-65 years in good health and CMV-seronegative. V and J are TRBV10-2 and TRBJ2-7; 10 nucleotides match TRBD1. The source material was PBMCs. CDR3 in amino acids: CASRPDRGRNEQYF. CDR3 DNA sequence: TGCGCCAGCAGACCTGACAGGGGGCGAAACGAGCAGTACTTC.